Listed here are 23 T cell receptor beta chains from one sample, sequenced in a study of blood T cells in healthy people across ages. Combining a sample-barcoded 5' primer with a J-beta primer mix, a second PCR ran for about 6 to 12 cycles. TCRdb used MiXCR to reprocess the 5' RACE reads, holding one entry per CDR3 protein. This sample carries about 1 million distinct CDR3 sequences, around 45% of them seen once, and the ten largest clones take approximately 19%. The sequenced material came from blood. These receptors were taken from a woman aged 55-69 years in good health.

The CDR3 DNA follows: TGCAGTGCTGGCCCCGGAGTAGGGGCGGGAGGCTACACCTTC. This gives the protein CSAGPGVGAGGYTF. The chain carries TRBV20-1 and TRBJ1-2; tentatively, D is TRBD1 (5 bases). The CDR3 is made up of 14 amino acids. V was clipped by 5 bases and J by 8 bases, with 21 bases between them. The germline V gene encodes CDR1 DFQATT and CDR2 SNEGSKA (reference sequence).

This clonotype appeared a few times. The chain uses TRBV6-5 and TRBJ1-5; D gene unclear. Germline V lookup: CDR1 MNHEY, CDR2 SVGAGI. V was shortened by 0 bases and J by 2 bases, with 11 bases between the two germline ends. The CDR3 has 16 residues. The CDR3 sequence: CASSYSGPYGNQPQHF. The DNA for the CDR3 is TGTGCCAGCAGTTACTCCGGGCCTTATGGCAATCAGCCCCAGCATTTT.

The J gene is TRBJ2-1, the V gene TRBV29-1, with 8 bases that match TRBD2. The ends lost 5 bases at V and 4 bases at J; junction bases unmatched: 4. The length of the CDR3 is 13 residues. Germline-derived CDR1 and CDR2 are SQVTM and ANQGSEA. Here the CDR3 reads CSVLSGAYNEQFF. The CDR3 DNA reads TGCAGCGTTCTTAGCGGGGCTTACAATGAGCAGTTCTTC.

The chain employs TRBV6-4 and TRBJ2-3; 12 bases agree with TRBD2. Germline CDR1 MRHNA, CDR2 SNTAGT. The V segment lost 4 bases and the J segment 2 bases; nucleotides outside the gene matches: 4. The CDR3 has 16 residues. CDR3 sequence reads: CASSVLAGGYTDTQYF. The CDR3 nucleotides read TGTGCCAGCAGTGTACTAGCGGGGGGATACACAGATACGCAGTATTTT.

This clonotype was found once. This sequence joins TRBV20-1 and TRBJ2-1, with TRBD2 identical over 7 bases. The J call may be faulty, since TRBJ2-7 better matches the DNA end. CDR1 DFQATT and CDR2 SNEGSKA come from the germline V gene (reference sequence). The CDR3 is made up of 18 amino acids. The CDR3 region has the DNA TGCAGTGCTAGAGGCCCACCTATGACTAGCAGCCGGTACAATGAGCAGTACTTC. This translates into CSARGPPMTSSRYNEQYF.

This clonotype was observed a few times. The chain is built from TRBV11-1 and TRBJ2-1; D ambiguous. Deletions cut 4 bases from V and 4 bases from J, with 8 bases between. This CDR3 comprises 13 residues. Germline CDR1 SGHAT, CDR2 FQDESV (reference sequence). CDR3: CASSSSRYNEQFF. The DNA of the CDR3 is TGTGCCAGCAGCTCCAGTCGATACAATGAGCAGTTCTTC.

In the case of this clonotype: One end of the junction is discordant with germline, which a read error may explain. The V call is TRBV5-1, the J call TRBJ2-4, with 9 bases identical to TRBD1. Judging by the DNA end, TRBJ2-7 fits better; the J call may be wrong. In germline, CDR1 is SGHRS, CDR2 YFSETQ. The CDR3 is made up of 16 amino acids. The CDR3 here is CASILPSGTGSYEQYF. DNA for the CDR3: TGCGCCAGCATCTTGCCTTCCGGGACAGGGTCCTACGAGCAGTACTTC.

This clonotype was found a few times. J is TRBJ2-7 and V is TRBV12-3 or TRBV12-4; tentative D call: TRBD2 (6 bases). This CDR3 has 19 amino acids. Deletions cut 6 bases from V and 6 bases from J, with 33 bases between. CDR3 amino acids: CASSPFPPFRSGGSSEQYF. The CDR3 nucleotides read TGTGCCAGCAGCCCTTTCCCCCCCTTTCGTAGCGGAGGATCGTCCGAGCAGTACTTC.

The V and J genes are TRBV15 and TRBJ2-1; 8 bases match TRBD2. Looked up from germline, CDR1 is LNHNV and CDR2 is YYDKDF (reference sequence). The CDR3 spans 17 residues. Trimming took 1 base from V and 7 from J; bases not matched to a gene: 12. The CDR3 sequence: CATSRVTAGEGRNEQFF. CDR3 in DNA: TGTGCCACCAGCAGAGTTACAGCGGGAGAAGGGAGGAATGAGCAGTTCTTC.

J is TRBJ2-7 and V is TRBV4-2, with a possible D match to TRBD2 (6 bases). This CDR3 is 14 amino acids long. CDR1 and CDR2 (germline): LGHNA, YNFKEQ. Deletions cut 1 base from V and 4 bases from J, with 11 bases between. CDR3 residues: CASSQAVGGYEQYF. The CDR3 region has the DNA TGTGCCAGCAGCCAAGCGGTTGGAGGGTACGAGCAGTACTTC.

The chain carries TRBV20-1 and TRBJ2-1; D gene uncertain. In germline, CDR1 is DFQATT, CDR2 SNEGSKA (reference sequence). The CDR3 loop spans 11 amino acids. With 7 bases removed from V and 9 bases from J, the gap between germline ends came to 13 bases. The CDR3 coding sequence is TGCAGTGTGGACCGTACGGCTGAGCAGTTCTTC. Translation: CSVDRTAEQFF.

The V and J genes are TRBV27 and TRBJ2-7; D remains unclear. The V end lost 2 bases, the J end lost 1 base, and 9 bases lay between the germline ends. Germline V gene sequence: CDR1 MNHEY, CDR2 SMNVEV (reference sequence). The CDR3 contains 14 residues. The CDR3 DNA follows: TGTGCCAGCAGTTTAAGACACCAATCCTACGAGCAGTACTTC. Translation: CASSLRHQSYEQYF.

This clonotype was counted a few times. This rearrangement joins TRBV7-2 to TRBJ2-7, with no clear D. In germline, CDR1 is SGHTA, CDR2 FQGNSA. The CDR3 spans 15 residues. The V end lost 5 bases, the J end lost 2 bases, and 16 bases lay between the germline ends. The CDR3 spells CASSPVVGGTYEQYF. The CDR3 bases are TGTGCCAGCAGCCCCGTAGTTGGCGGCACCTACGAGCAGTACTTC. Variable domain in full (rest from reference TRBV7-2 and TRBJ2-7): GAGVSQSPSNKVTEKGKDVELRCDPISGHTALYWYRQSLGQGLEFLIYFQGNSAPDKSGLPSDRFSAERTGGSVSTLTIQRTQQEDSAVYLCASSPVVGGTYEQYFGPGTRLTVT.

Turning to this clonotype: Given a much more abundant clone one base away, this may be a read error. CDR3 residues: CAGSPGTGSNQPQHF. In DNA form, the CDR3 reads TGTGCCGGCAGCCCAGGGACGGGGAGCAATCAGCCCCAGCATTTT. The V and J genes are TRBV11-1 and TRBJ1-5, with a weak D call TRBD1 (5 bases). This CDR3 spans 15 amino acids. CDR1 and CDR2 (germline): SGHAT, FQDESV (reference sequence).

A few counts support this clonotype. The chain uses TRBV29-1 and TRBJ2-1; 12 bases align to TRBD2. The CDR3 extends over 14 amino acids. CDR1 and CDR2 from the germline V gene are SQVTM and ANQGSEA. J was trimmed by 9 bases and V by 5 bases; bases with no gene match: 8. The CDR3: CSVLLAGGPGEQFF. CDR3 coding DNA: TGCAGCGTTCTCCTAGCGGGAGGGCCGGGTGAGCAGTTCTTC.

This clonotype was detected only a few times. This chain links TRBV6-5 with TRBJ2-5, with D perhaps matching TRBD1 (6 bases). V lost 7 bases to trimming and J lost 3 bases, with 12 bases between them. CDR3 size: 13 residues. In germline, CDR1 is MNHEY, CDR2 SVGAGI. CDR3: CASNPDSKETQYF. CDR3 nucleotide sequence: TGTGCCAGCAACCCGGACAGTAAAGAGACCCAGTACTTC.

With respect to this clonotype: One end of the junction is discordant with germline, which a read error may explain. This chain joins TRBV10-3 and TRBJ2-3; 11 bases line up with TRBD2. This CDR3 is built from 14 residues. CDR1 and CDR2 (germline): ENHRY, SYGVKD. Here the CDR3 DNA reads TGTGCCATCAAAACTAGCGGGAGCAAAGATACGCAGTATTTT. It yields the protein CAIKTSGSKDTQYF.

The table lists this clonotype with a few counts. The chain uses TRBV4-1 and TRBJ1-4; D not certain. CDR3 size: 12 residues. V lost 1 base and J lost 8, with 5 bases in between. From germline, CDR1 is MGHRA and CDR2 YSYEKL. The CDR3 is CASSQVLEKLFF. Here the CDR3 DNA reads TGCGCCAGCAGCCAAGTCCTAGAAAAACTGTTTTTT.

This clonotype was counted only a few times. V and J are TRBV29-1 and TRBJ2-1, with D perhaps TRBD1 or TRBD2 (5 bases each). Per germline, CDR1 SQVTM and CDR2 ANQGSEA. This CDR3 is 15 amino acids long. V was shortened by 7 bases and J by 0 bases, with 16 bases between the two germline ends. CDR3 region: CSALPGPISYNEQFF. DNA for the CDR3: TGCAGCGCCCTGCCGGGACCAATCTCCTACAATGAGCAGTTCTTC.

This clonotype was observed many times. The CDR3 DNA follows: TGTGCCAGCAGCAGGGTGTCTGGGGCCAACGTCCTGACTTTC. Protein product: CASSRVSGANVLTF. The chain uses TRBV6-6 and TRBJ2-6; D may be TRBD1 (5 bases). Per the germline V gene, CDR1 is MNHNY and CDR2 is SVGAGI (reference sequence). This CDR3 is 14 amino acids long. V was clipped by 6 bases and J by 1 base, with 7 bases between them.

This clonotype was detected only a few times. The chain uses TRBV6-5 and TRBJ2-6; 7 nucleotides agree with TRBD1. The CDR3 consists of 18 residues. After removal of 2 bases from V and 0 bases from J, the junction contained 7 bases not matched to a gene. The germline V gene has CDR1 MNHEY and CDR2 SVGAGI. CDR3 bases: TGTGCCAGCAGTTACGTGTACAGGGGTTCCTCTGGGGCCAACGTCCTGACTTTC. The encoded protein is CASSYVYRGSSGANVLTF.

CDR3 in DNA: TGTGCCAGCAGCCCCAATGAGTTCCCGGGGACTCAGCCCCAGCATTTT. Encoded protein: CASSPNEFPGTQPQHF. This chain connects TRBV14 to TRBJ1-5; D possibly corresponds to TRBD1 (5 bases). Trimming removed 4 bases from V and 6 bases from J, with 19 bases in between. This CDR3 has 16 amino acids. Germline lookup yields CDR1 SGHDN and CDR2 FVKESK.

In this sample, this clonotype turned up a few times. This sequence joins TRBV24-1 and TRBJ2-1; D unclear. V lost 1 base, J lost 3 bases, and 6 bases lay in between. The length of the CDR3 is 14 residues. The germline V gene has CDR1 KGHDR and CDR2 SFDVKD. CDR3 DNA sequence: TGTGCCACCAGTGATTTCATCAGCTACAATGAGCAGTTCTTC. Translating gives CATSDFISYNEQFF.